A single sample is the source of the 18 T cell receptor beta chains below, sequenced in a study of cytomegalovirus exposure and HLA in healthy donors (TCRdb year 2017). The library was made by the immunoSEQ multiplex PCR assay. For the multiplex PCR, a mixture combining 60 forward primers for TCR Vbeta segments and 13 reverse primers for TCR Jbeta segments was used. TCRdb provides this immuneACCESS table in a form limited to in-frame rearrangements. Some clones are lacking; in checked studies, under half of them reflect an unresolved V gene, and why the rest are absent is not known. Within this sample are under 200,000 clones, with 80% to 90% of them counted one time only. The top ten hold around 0.31% of the sample. The sequenced sample was PBMCs. The receptor source for this set is a woman in her 30s in good health and CMV-seronegative.

Details on this clone: Other DNA sequences in the same sample also yield this CDR3. The rearrangement joins TRBV5-1 to TRBJ2-7; D unresolved. The CDR3 consists of 13 residues. V was shortened by 0 bases and J by 2 bases, with 6 bases between the two germline ends. Germline lookup yields CDR1 SGHRS and CDR2 YFSETQ. CDR3 amino acids: CASSLDGTYEQYF. The CDR3 DNA sequence: TGCGCCAGCAGCTTGGATGGCACCTACGAGCAGTACTTC.

V and J are TRBV5-4 and TRBJ2-1, with 8 bases lining up with TRBD2. Looked up from germline, CDR1 is SGHNT and CDR2 is YYREEE (reference sequence). V gave up 4 bases and J gave up 9 bases; unmatched junction bases: 15. The CDR3 is 16 residues long. This CDR3 is CASSPRGVAGISEQFF. DNA of the CDR3: TGTGCCAGCAGCCCCCGTGGGGTAGCGGGAATTAGTGAGCAGTTCTTC.

The rearrangement uses TRBV5-1 and TRBJ1-4; 7 bases are shared with TRBD1. The V gene end was trimmed by 4 bases and the J gene end by 8 bases; junction bases not matched to a gene: 11. The germline gives CDR1 SGHRS, CDR2 YFSETQ. The CDR3 runs to 15 residues. CDR3 coding DNA: TGCGCCAGCAGCCCCTCGCCGCAGGGGGAGGAAAAACTGTTTTTT. It encodes CASSPSPQGEEKLFF.

This rearrangement joins TRBV5-1 to TRBJ2-3, with 13 bases aligning to TRBD2. With 1 base clipped from V and 3 bases from J, the junction kept 17 bases outside the gene matches. The germline V gene has CDR1 SGHRS and CDR2 YFSETQ. CDR3 length: 21 amino acids. DNA of the CDR3: TGCGCCAGCAGCTTGAGGACTCGACCGGGACTAGCGGGATATGAGACAGATACGCAGTATTTT. Amino acids: CASSLRTRPGLAGYETDTQYF.

The CDR3 nucleotides are TGTGCCAGCAGCGTCGACAGGGCGGTTGAAGCTTTCTTT. Its protein is CASSVDRAVEAFF. The chain combines TRBV5-4 with TRBJ1-1, with 7 nucleotides matching TRBD1. This CDR3 is 13 amino acids long. J gave up 7 bases and V 4 bases, and 7 bases lay outside the gene matches. Germline V gene data show CDR1 as SGHNT and CDR2 as YYREEE (reference sequence).

Only a few counts were recorded for this clone. V usage is TRBV19 and J usage is TRBJ1-2; D remains unclear. The CDR3 has 13 amino acids. Germline assignment: CDR1 LNHDA and CDR2 SQIVND (reference sequence). Trimming took 5 bases from V and 0 from J, leaving 7 bases between them. CDR3 residues: CASSSRANYGYTF. For the CDR3, the DNA is TGTGCCAGTAGTTCGAGAGCTAACTATGGCTACACCTTC. The full variable domain, completed using reference TRBV19 and TRBJ1-2, is DGGITQSPKYLFRKEGQNVTLSCEQNLNHDAMYWYRQDPGQGLRLIYYSQIVNDFQKGDIAEGYSVSREKKESFPLTVTSAQKNPTAFYLCASSSRANYGYTFGSGTRLTVV.

The chain uses TRBV11-2 and TRBJ1-2; D is perhaps TRBD1 (5 bases). Per germline, CDR1 SGHAT and CDR2 FQNNGV. The CDR3 runs 15 residues. V shed 0 bases and J shed 4 bases, with 12 bases lying between them. Here the CDR3 reads CASSLEGRYGYGYTF. CDR3 nucleotides: TGTGCCAGCAGCTTAGAGGGGCGATACGGCTATGGCTACACCTTC.

The J gene is TRBJ2-3, the V gene TRBV5-1; D is possibly TRBD2 (6 bases). This CDR3 contains 14 residues. Germline CDR1 SGHRS, CDR2 YFSETQ. Trimming pared 4 bases from V and 0 bases from J, leaving 9 bases between. The CDR3 DNA is TGCGCCAGCAGCGGAGGGCCCAGCACAGATACGCAGTATTTT. Encoded protein: CASSGGPSTDTQYF. Complete variable domain (other parts from reference TRBV5-1 and TRBJ2-3): KAGVTQTPRYLIKTRGQQVTLSCSPISGHRSVSWYQQTPGQGLQFLFEYFSETQRNKGNFPGRFSGRQFSNSRSEMNVSTLELGDSALYLCASSGGPSTDTQYFGPGTRLTVL.

CDR3 loop: CASSLNRVTEAFF. As DNA, the CDR3 is TGTGCCAGCAGCTTAAACAGGGTTACTGAAGCTTTCTTT. V gene TRBV7-3 combines with J gene TRBJ1-1; maybe TRBD1 (6 bases). The germline V gene has CDR1 SGHTA and CDR2 FQGTGA. With 1 base removed from V and 5 bases from J, the gap between germline ends came to 8 bases. There are 13 residues in the CDR3.

The chain combines TRBV5-1 with TRBJ2-5, with D perhaps matching TRBD1 (6 bases). Per the germline V gene, CDR1 is SGHRS and CDR2 is YFSETQ. Trimming took off 4 bases at V and 5 bases at J, with 12 bases between the two ends. The CDR3 totals 13 residues. CDR3 coding DNA: TGCGCCAGCAGCGCCATCCAGGGGGAGACCCAGTACTTC. Amino acid sequence: CASSAIQGETQYF. The full variable domain, rest sourced from reference TRBV5-1 and TRBJ2-5, is KAGVTQTPRYLIKTRGQQVTLSCSPISGHRSVSWYQQTPGQGLQFLFEYFSETQRNKGNFPGRFSGRQFSNSRSEMNVSTLELGDSALYLCASSAIQGETQYFGPGTRLLVL.

This chain joins TRBV6-1 and TRBJ2-5; a weak D match, TRBD1 (6 bases). V was pared by 8 bases and J by 0 bases, with 10 bases between. In germline, CDR1 is MNHNS, CDR2 SASEGT. The CDR3 extends over 13 amino acids. The CDR3 reads CASRTAHQETQYF. DNA of the CDR3: TGTGCCAGCCGGACAGCCCACCAAGAGACCCAGTACTTC.

The chain recombines TRBV14 with TRBJ2-5, with D maybe TRBD2 (6 bases). The ends were cut back, 1 base at V and 3 bases at J, with 6 bases in the middle. CDR3 length: 13 amino acids. Germline V gene data show CDR1 as SGHDN and CDR2 as FVKESK. In nucleotides, the CDR3 is TGTGCCAGCAGCCAAGGACTAGAAGAGACCCAGTACTTC. The encoded protein is CASSQGLEETQYF.

Only a few counts were recorded for this clone. The rearrangement uses TRBV6-5 and TRBJ1-1; D not certain. Germline lookup yields CDR1 MNHEY and CDR2 SVGAGI. This CDR3 comprises 13 residues. Trimming took off 0 bases at V and 5 bases at J, with 7 bases between the two ends. The CDR3 DNA sequence: TGTGCCAGCAGTTACTCGGCGGGTACTGAAGCTTTCTTT. Translated: CASSYSAGTEAFF.

This clone was found a few times. The chain recombines TRBV9 with TRBJ2-7; 10 nucleotides match TRBD1. CDR3 length: 14 amino acids. CDR1 SGDLS and CDR2 YYNGEE come from the germline V gene. The ends lost 4 bases at V and 3 bases at J; junction bases unmatched: 4. The CDR3 coding sequence is TGTGCCAGCAGCTTTGGACAGGGGGGCTACGAGCAGTACTTC. Protein: CASSFGQGGYEQYF.

Comments on this clone: One end of the junction is discordant with germline, which a read error may explain. V and J are TRBV6-4 and TRBJ1-4; D is undetermined. The CDR3 extends over 12 amino acids. Germline V gene data show CDR1 as MRHNA and CDR2 as SNTAGT. The CDR3 bases are TGTGCCAGCAGTGACCCTAATGGAAAACTGTTTTTT. Its protein product is CASSDPNGKLFF.

The chain is built from TRBV28 and TRBJ2-1, with 9 bases that match TRBD2. V shed 5 bases and J 2 bases; nucleotides not matched to a gene: 7. This CDR3 is built from 16 residues. CDR1 is MDHEN, CDR2 SYDVKM, per germline. The CDR3, as DNA: TGTGCCAGCAGTCTCGCCGCGGGAGGGCCCTACAATGAGCAGTTCTTC. Protein: CASSLAAGGPYNEQFF.

The J gene is TRBJ2-1, the V gene TRBV10-2; 14 bases agree with TRBD2. After removal of 3 bases from V and 12 bases from J, the junction contained 7 bases not matched to a gene. The CDR3 totals 15 residues. Per germline, CDR1 WSHSY and CDR2 SAAADI. The CDR3 sequence: CASSEPGLAGDAQFF. The CDR3 DNA reads as TGCGCCAGCAGTGAACCGGGACTAGCGGGAGACGCGCAGTTCTTC.

This clone was observed a handful of times. The chain recombines TRBV28 with TRBJ1-2; D unresolved. The germline CDR1 and CDR2 sequences are MDHEN and SYDVKM. There are 13 residues in the CDR3. The V end lost 5 bases, the J end lost 4 bases, and 11 bases lay between the germline ends. CDR3 nucleotide sequence: TGTGCCAGCAGTGTGAGGAGGGTCTATGGCTACACCTTC. This gives the protein CASSVRRVYGYTF.